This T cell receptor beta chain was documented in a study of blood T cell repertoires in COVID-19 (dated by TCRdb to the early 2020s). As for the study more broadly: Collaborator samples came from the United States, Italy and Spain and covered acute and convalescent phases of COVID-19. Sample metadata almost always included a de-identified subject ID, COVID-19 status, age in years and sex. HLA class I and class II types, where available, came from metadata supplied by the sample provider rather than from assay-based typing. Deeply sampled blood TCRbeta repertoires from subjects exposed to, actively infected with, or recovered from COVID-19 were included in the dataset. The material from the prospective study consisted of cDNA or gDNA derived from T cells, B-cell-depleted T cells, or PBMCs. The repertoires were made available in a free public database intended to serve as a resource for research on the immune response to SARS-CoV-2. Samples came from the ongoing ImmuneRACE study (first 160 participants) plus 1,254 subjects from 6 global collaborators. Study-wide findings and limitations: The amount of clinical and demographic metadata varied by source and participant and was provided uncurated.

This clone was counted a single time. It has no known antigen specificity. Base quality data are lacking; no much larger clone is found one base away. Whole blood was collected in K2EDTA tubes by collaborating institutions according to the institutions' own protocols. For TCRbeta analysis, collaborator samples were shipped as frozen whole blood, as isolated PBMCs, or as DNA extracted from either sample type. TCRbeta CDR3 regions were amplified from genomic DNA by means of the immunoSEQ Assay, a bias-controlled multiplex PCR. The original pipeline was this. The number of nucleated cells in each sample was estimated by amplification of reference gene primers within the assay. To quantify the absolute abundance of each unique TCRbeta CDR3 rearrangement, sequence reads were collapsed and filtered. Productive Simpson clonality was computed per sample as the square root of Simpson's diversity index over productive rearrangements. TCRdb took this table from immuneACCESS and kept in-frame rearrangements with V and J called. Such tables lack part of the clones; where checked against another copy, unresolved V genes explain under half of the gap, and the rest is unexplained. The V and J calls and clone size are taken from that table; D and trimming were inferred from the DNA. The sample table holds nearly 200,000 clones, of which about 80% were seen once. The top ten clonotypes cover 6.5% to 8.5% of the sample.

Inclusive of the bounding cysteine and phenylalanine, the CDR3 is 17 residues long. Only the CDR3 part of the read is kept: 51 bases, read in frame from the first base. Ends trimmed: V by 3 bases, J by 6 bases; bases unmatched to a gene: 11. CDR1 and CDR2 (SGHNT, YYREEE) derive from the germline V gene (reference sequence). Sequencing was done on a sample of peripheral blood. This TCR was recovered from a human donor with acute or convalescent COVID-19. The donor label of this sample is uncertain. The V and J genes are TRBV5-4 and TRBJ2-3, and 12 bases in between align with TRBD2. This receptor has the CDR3 CASSSRLAGAARDTQYF. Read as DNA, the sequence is TGTGCCAGCAGCTCCCGACTAGCGGGGGCGGCACGGGATACGCAGTATTTT.